This is a list of T cell receptor beta chains from one sample in a study of blood T cell repertoires in COVID-19. Using immunoSEQ multiplex PCR, the repertoire was profiled, and TCRdb retains in-frame clones only, with some absent. The sample has some 220,000 clones, just under 85% seen once; the top ten hold about 1.3%. Specimen: PBMCs or T cells enriched from blood (not recorded which). These receptors came from a woman in her thirties or forties with acute COVID-19. Both conserved end residues are part of each CDR3. D genes are given only for firm matches. Clone size, where shown, is once, few, many, or a class for clones that have expanded.

CDR3	DNA	D	J	V	size
CASNKAEARHEQFF	TGTGCCAGCAATAAGGCAGAGGCACGGCATGAGCAGTTCTTC	-	TRBJ2-1	TRBV28	many
CATSDLDSPSRFSTDTQYF	TGTGCCACCAGTGATTTGGACAGCCCCTCCAGATTTAGCACAGATACGCAGTATTTT	-	TRBJ2-3	TRBV24-1	-
CASITSGYEQYF	TGTGCCAGCATTACTAGCGGCTACGAGCAGTACTTC	TRBD2	TRBJ2-7	TRBV28	-
CASRGDRGRNTEAFF	TGTGCCAGCCGAGGGGACAGGGGACGGAACACTGAAGCTTTCTTT	TRBD1	TRBJ1-1	TRBV27	-
CASSWGGTATNEKLFF	TGCGCCAGCAGCTGGGGGGGCACCGCAACTAATGAAAAACTGTTTTTT	-	TRBJ1-4	TRBV5-1	-
CASSLGQGLEQFF	TGTGCCAGCAGTTTGGGACAGGGTCTTGAGCAGTTCTTC	TRBD1	TRBJ2-1	TRBV12-3/TRBV12-4	once
CASSPVPQDNEQFF	TGCGCCAGCAGCCCAGTTCCTCAGGACAATGAGCAGTTCTTC	-	TRBJ2-1	TRBV4-1	-
CASSMDRGRQPQHF	TGTGCCAGTAGTATGGACAGGGGGCGTCAGCCCCAGCATTTT	TRBD1	TRBJ1-5	TRBV19	once
CASSDEALWDRGRDTGELFF	TGTGCCAGCAGTGATGAGGCGCTTTGGGACAGGGGGCGGGACACCGGGGAGCTGTTTTTT	TRBD1	TRBJ2-2	TRBV2	-
CASSRWGSGGGSTDTQYF	TGTGCCAGCAGTCGATGGGGTAGCGGGGGGGGAAGCACAGATACGCAGTATTTT	TRBD2	TRBJ2-3	TRBV27	-
CASSSQGVDGYTF	TGTGCCAGCAGCTCCCAGGGGGTGGATGGCTACACCTTC	TRBD1	TRBJ1-2	TRBV7-2	-
CASSLSGGHNSPLHF	TGTGCCAGCAGCTTATCAGGGGGCCATAATTCACCCCTCCACTTT	TRBD1	TRBJ1-6	TRBV7-3	-
CASGMTEMNTEAFF	TGTGCCAGCGGAATGACAGAAATGAACACTGAAGCTTTCTTT	-	TRBJ1-1	TRBV7-9	-
CASQDRGNTEAFF	TGTGCCAGCCAGGATAGGGGGAACACTGAAGCTTTCTTT	-	TRBJ1-1	TRBV27	-